The subject of this entry is one TCR beta chain. Repertoires were generated with immunoSEQ multiplex PCR, while TCRdb's copy carries only in-frame clones and drops some. The table lists 150,000 to 200,000 clones, over 65% of them singletons. Individuals drawn from approximately 26 US areas were roughly 18 to 95 years old. What the recovered Cohort 3 donors had was two negative PCRs, clearance, or symptom resolution. These data come from a study of blood T cell repertoires in COVID-19. Study in general: Acute and convalescent COVID-19 specimens originated in the United States, Italy and Spain. The analysed material was cDNA or gDNA that came from T cells, B-cell-depleted T cells, or PBMCs.

Germline V gene lookup returns CDR1 SGHRS and CDR2 YFSETQ. The CDR3 has 14 amino acids. Trimming stripped 5 bases from V and 5 bases from J, with 14 bases between. The receptor was isolated from a woman aged 45 to 65 who had recovered from COVID-19. Sequencing used PBMCs or T cells enriched from blood (not recorded which). This sequence joins TRBV5-1 and TRBJ2-1; tentative D call: TRBD1 (6 bases). CDR3 in DNA: TGCGCCAGCAGACCAGTGGGGGCCAACAATGAGCAGTTCTTC. This gives the protein CASRPVGANNEQFF.